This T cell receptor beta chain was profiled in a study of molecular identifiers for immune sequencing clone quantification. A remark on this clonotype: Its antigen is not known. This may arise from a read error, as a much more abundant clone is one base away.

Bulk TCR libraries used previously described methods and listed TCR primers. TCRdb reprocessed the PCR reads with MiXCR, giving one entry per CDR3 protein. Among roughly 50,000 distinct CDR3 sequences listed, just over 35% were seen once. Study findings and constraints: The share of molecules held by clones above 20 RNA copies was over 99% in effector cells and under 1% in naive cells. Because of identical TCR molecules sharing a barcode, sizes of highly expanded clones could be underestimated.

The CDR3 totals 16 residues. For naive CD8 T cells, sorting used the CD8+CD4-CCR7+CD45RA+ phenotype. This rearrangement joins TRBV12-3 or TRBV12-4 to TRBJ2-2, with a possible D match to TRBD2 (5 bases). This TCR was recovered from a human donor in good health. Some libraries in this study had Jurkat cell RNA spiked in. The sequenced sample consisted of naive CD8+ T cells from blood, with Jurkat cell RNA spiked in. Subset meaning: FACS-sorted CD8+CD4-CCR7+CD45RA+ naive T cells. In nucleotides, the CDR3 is TGTGCCAGCAGTTTCCCGACTGAGACGAACACCGGGGAGCCGTTTTTT. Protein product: CASSFPTETNTGEPFF.